This is a list of T cell receptor beta chains from one sample in a study of identical twins. TCRdb re-called the 5' RACE reads through MiXCR, storing one row per CDR3 protein. The sample holds fewer than 350,000 distinct CDR3 sequences, about 8.3% seen once. These sequences were also reported in another study, on yellow fever vaccine responses in identical twins.

The specimen sequenced was memory (CD45RO+) T cells sorted from blood. The receptors derive from a woman between 18 and 29 years old in good health. The CDR3 runs from the conserved cysteine through the conserved F or W. A D gene is named only where the DNA matches it firmly. Clone size is given for some rows only: seen once, a few or many times, or a class if the clone is expanded.

CDR3 DNA: TGTGCCAGCCGGAGGGGCGCCTCGGGGGAGCAGTACTTC
CDR3 protein: CASRRGASGEQYF
D gene: -
J gene: TRBJ2-7
clone size: -
V gene: TRBV3-1

CDR3 DNA: TGTGCCAGCAGCTTAGGGGTACAGGGGAGAGTTGGCTACACCTTC
CDR3 protein: CASSLGVQGRVGYTF
D gene: TRBD1
J gene: TRBJ1-2
clone size: -
V gene: TRBV7-6

CDR3 DNA: TGCAGCGTTGTCAGAACCCAAGAGACCCAGTACTTC
CDR3 protein: CSVVRTQETQYF
D gene: -
J gene: TRBJ2-5
clone size: many
V gene: TRBV29-1

CDR3 DNA: TGTGCCAGCAGCTCCCTGGGACGATGGCTGACTGGCACAGATACGCAGTATTTT
CDR3 protein: CASSSLGRWLTGTDTQYF
D gene: -
J gene: TRBJ2-3
clone size: many
V gene: TRBV6-2/TRBV6-3

CDR3 DNA: TGTGCCAGCAGTTCCGACCATTTCACAGATACGCAGTATTTT
CDR3 protein: CASSSDHFTDTQYF
D gene: -
J gene: TRBJ2-3
clone size: few
V gene: TRBV12-3/TRBV12-4

CDR3 DNA: TGCAGTGCTATGGGGGGCCGGGGCACAGATACGCAGTATTTT
CDR3 protein: CSAMGGRGTDTQYF
D gene: -
J gene: TRBJ2-3
clone size: few
V gene: TRBV20-1

CDR3 DNA: TGTGCCAGCAGCTTACACCGGGACCCCGGAAAGAATGGCTACACCTTC
CDR3 protein: CASSLHRDPGKNGYTF
D gene: -
J gene: TRBJ1-2
clone size: -
V gene: TRBV5-6

CDR3 DNA: TGTGCCAGCAGCAGCCAGGGCACAGATACGCAGTATTTT
CDR3 protein: CASSSQGTDTQYF
D gene: -
J gene: TRBJ2-3
clone size: many
V gene: TRBV14

CDR3 DNA: TGTGCCAGCAGTGAGGGACAGACAGCGAACACTGAAGCTTTCTTT
CDR3 protein: CASSEGQTANTEAFF
D gene: TRBD1
J gene: TRBJ1-1
clone size: many
V gene: TRBV2

CDR3 DNA: TGTGCCAGCAGGAAACGACAGGGAGAAGCTTTCTTT
CDR3 protein: CASRKRQGEAFF
D gene: TRBD1
J gene: TRBJ1-1
clone size: many
V gene: TRBV6-5

CDR3 DNA: TGCGCCAGCAGCCAAGTTATCAGCGACAGGGGGCGAGTAGGATCCGGGGAGCTGTTTTTT
CDR3 protein: CASSQVISDRGRVGSGELFF
D gene: TRBD1
J gene: TRBJ2-2
clone size: -
V gene: TRBV4-1

CDR3 DNA: TGTGCCAGTAGTCTGCCCGGGAGGAACACTGAAGCTTTCTTT
CDR3 protein: CASSLPGRNTEAFF
D gene: -
J gene: TRBJ1-1
clone size: -
V gene: TRBV19

CDR3 DNA: TGCAGCGTTCAAACCAGTCAACCGACAGCAGCTAGCACAGATACGCAGTATTTT
CDR3 protein: CSVQTSQPTAASTDTQYF
D gene: -
J gene: TRBJ2-3
clone size: many
V gene: TRBV29-1

CDR3 DNA: TGTGCCACCCGACTAGCGGGGTCCTACGAGCAGTACTTC
CDR3 protein: CATRLAGSYEQYF
D gene: TRBD2
J gene: TRBJ2-7
clone size: many
V gene: TRBV10-3

CDR3 DNA: TGTGCCAGTAGTACCGGGCCAGCAGCTTTATCACCCCTCCACTTT
CDR3 protein: CASSTGPAALSPLHF
D gene: -
J gene: TRBJ1-6
clone size: -
V gene: TRBV19

CDR3 DNA: TGTGCCAGCAGCCAAGAATCGGACCTCACAAGGGGAGAGCAGTACTTC
CDR3 protein: CASSQESDLTRGEQYF
D gene: -
J gene: TRBJ2-7
clone size: few
V gene: TRBV4-2

CDR3 DNA: TGTGCCAGCTCACCAGGGAGTCTGTCGAACAGTTTCACAGATACGCAGTATTTT
CDR3 protein: CASSPGSLSNSFTDTQYF
D gene: -
J gene: TRBJ2-3
clone size: few
V gene: TRBV18

CDR3 DNA: TGTGCCAGCAGCGCCTCAACAGGGGCTGGAAACACCATATATTTT
CDR3 protein: CASSASTGAGNTIYF
D gene: TRBD1
J gene: TRBJ1-3
clone size: -
V gene: TRBV7-6

CDR3 DNA: TGTGCTAGTGGTTTGGTAACAGGACAGTACAATGAGCAGTTCTTC
CDR3 protein: CASGLVTGQYNEQFF
D gene: -
J gene: TRBJ2-1
clone size: many
V gene: TRBV12-5

CDR3 DNA: TGCGCCAGCAGCCGGGATAATAGCGGGACCTACAATGAGCAGTTCTTC
CDR3 protein: CASSRDNSGTYNEQFF
D gene: TRBD2
J gene: TRBJ2-1
clone size: many
V gene: TRBV4-1

CDR3 DNA: TGTGCCAGCGTTACATGGGGAATGAACACTGAAGCTTTCTTT
CDR3 protein: CASVTWGMNTEAFF
D gene: -
J gene: TRBJ1-1
clone size: many
V gene: TRBV12-3/TRBV12-4

CDR3 DNA: TGTGCCAGCAGTTGGACAGTGGGGGATCAGCCCCAGCATTTT
CDR3 protein: CASSWTVGDQPQHF
D gene: -
J gene: TRBJ1-5
clone size: -
V gene: TRBV27

CDR3 DNA: TGTGCCATCAGTGAGTACGGCCAGCGGCGCTCCTCCACCTACGAGCAGTACTTC
CDR3 protein: CAISEYGQRRSSTYEQYF
D gene: -
J gene: TRBJ2-7
clone size: -
V gene: TRBV10-3

CDR3 DNA: TGTGCCAGCATGAGACAAGGCCAAGAGACCCAGTACTTC
CDR3 protein: CASMRQGQETQYF
D gene: -
J gene: TRBJ2-5
clone size: few
V gene: TRBV6-1

CDR3 DNA: TGTGCCAGCACCACAGGGGTTCCAAGCTCCTACGAGCAGTACTTC
CDR3 protein: CASTTGVPSSYEQYF
D gene: TRBD1
J gene: TRBJ2-7
clone size: -
V gene: TRBV6-1

CDR3 DNA: TGCAGTGTTGAGGGAGGGCCATCCGAGCAGTACTTC
CDR3 protein: CSVEGGPSEQYF
D gene: TRBD2
J gene: TRBJ2-7
clone size: many
V gene: TRBV20-1

CDR3 DNA: TGCGCCAGCAGCTTGGGACAGGCGCATCATGGCTACACCTTC
CDR3 protein: CASSLGQAHHGYTF
D gene: -
J gene: TRBJ1-2
clone size: few
V gene: TRBV5-1

CDR3 DNA: TGTGCCAGCTCACCGGGCTCCGGGAGATCCGAGCAGTACTTC
CDR3 protein: CASSPGSGRSEQYF
D gene: -
J gene: TRBJ2-7
clone size: -
V gene: TRBV18

CDR3 DNA: TGTGCCAGCAGCTTAGCAGTAGGCTACGAGCAGTACTTC
CDR3 protein: CASSLAVGYEQYF
D gene: -
J gene: TRBJ2-7
clone size: -
V gene: TRBV11-2

CDR3 DNA: TGCGCCAGCAGCCAAGTGGATATGGGCTTCACAGATACGCAGTATTTT
CDR3 protein: CASSQVDMGFTDTQYF
D gene: -
J gene: TRBJ2-3
clone size: medium-sized
V gene: TRBV4-1

CDR3 DNA: TGTGCCAGCAGCTTGGATACCGAGCAGTACTTC
CDR3 protein: CASSLDTEQYF
D gene: -
J gene: TRBJ2-7
clone size: many
V gene: TRBV7-9

CDR3 DNA: TGTGCCAGCAGCCAAGGGCGGGACAGAAGCTATGGCTACACCTTC
CDR3 protein: CASSQGRDRSYGYTF
D gene: TRBD1
J gene: TRBJ1-2
clone size: many
V gene: TRBV4-2

CDR3 DNA: TGCAGTGCTCCGACCAGGGGGAGCACAGATACGCAGTATTTT
CDR3 protein: CSAPTRGSTDTQYF
D gene: TRBD1
J gene: TRBJ2-3
clone size: -
V gene: TRBV20-1

CDR3 DNA: TGTGCCAGCAGTCCCAAGGAAACCGTCTACAATGAGCAGTTCTTC
CDR3 protein: CASSPKETVYNEQFF
D gene: -
J gene: TRBJ2-1
clone size: many
V gene: TRBV6-1

CDR3 DNA: TGTGCCAGCAGTCCACCGCCCTGGCGAGACAATGAGCAGTTCTTC
CDR3 protein: CASSPPPWRDNEQFF
D gene: -
J gene: TRBJ2-1
clone size: many
V gene: TRBV27

CDR3 DNA: TGTGCCAGCAGTAGTGTTCAGGGTGGAAACACCATATATTTT
CDR3 protein: CASSSVQGGNTIYF
D gene: -
J gene: TRBJ1-3
clone size: few
V gene: TRBV6-1

CDR3 DNA: TGCGCCAGCAGCTTGGGGCCCCCAGGGACGGGCTCCTACAATGAGCAGTTCTTC
CDR3 protein: CASSLGPPGTGSYNEQFF
D gene: -
J gene: TRBJ2-1
clone size: many
V gene: TRBV5-1

CDR3 DNA: TGTGCCAGCAGCGCGGGACAGGGGCGAGGTGGCTACACCTTC
CDR3 protein: CASSAGQGRGGYTF
D gene: TRBD1
J gene: TRBJ1-2
clone size: many
V gene: TRBV3-1

CDR3 DNA: TGTGCCACCCGGAAGGCTAGCGGGGCAGGTTCTGAGCAGTTCTTC
CDR3 protein: CATRKASGAGSEQFF
D gene: TRBD2
J gene: TRBJ2-1
clone size: many
V gene: TRBV2

CDR3 DNA: TGCGCCAGCAGCCAGGGCTATAATTCACCCCTCCACTTT
CDR3 protein: CASSQGYNSPLHF
D gene: -
J gene: TRBJ1-6
clone size: many
V gene: TRBV5-1

CDR3 DNA: TGCGCCAGCAAGGACCGGGACGGGAATGAAAAACTGTTTTTT
CDR3 protein: CASKDRDGNEKLFF
D gene: -
J gene: TRBJ1-4
clone size: few
V gene: TRBV5-1

CDR3 DNA: TGTGCCAGCAGCCAAGAACGGTATTCACCCCTCCACTTT
CDR3 protein: CASSQERYSPLHF
D gene: -
J gene: TRBJ1-6
clone size: few
V gene: TRBV3-1

CDR3 DNA: TGTGCCAGCAGCCAAGAGTGGACAGAAAACACCGGGGAGCTGTTTTTT
CDR3 protein: CASSQEWTENTGELFF
D gene: -
J gene: TRBJ2-2
clone size: many
V gene: TRBV3-1

CDR3 DNA: TGTGCCAGCGGCAGGGGGGTCCCCACAGATACGCAGTATTTT
CDR3 protein: CASGRGVPTDTQYF
D gene: -
J gene: TRBJ2-3
clone size: few
V gene: TRBV28

CDR3 DNA: TGTGCCAGCAGCTTGCACTTCGGAGGACAGGGAGCAAGAGAGACCCAGTACTTC
CDR3 protein: CASSLHFGGQGARETQYF
D gene: TRBD1
J gene: TRBJ2-5
clone size: -
V gene: TRBV5-5

CDR3 DNA: TGTGCCAGCAGCCAAGATTCCCTGATTTCTAAGAACACTGAAGCTTTCTTT
CDR3 protein: CASSQDSLISKNTEAFF
D gene: -
J gene: TRBJ1-1
clone size: -
V gene: TRBV4-2

CDR3 DNA: TGCGCCAGCAGCCCGTTACCGGGACAGGGGGCGACCGGGGAGCTGTTTTTT
CDR3 protein: CASSPLPGQGATGELFF
D gene: TRBD1
J gene: TRBJ2-2
clone size: -
V gene: TRBV5-1

CDR3 DNA: TGTGCCAGCTTCCCACATTCCTACAATGAGCAGTTCTTC
CDR3 protein: CASFPHSYNEQFF
D gene: -
J gene: TRBJ2-1
clone size: -
V gene: TRBV5-6

CDR3 DNA: TGTGCCAGCTCACCGTTCAGGCCCGGTAGGGTTAACTACGAGCAGTACTTC
CDR3 protein: CASSPFRPGRVNYEQYF
D gene: -
J gene: TRBJ2-7
clone size: few
V gene: TRBV18

CDR3 DNA: TGTGCCAGCAGGGGGAGGCAGGACCAAGAGACCCAGTACTTC
CDR3 protein: CASRGRQDQETQYF
D gene: -
J gene: TRBJ2-5
clone size: many
V gene: TRBV12-3/TRBV12-4

CDR3 DNA: TGCAGCGGTCGGGGGGACACGGCTAGGCGGGGTACGCAGTATTTT
CDR3 protein: CSGRGDTARRGTQYF
D gene: -
J gene: TRBJ2-3
clone size: few
V gene: TRBV29-1

CDR3 DNA: TGTGCCAGCAGCTTAAGGACAGGGGGTTACACCGGGGAGCTGTTTTTT
CDR3 protein: CASSLRTGGYTGELFF
D gene: TRBD1
J gene: TRBJ2-2
clone size: many
V gene: TRBV7-9

CDR3 DNA: TGTGCCAGCAGCTGGGGGGGTAGCTCCTACAATGAGCAGTTCTTC
CDR3 protein: CASSWGGSSYNEQFF
D gene: TRBD2
J gene: TRBJ2-1
clone size: few
V gene: TRBV5-6

CDR3 DNA: TGTGCCAGCTCACCAGGGACAGGGATAGCAACCTCTGGGGCCAACGTCCTGACTTTC
CDR3 protein: CASSPGTGIATSGANVLTF
D gene: TRBD1
J gene: TRBJ2-6
clone size: few
V gene: TRBV18

CDR3 DNA: TGCGCCAGCAGCTTGATAGGTACTGCCCAAGAGACCCAGTACTTC
CDR3 protein: CASSLIGTAQETQYF
D gene: -
J gene: TRBJ2-5
clone size: many
V gene: TRBV5-1

CDR3 DNA: TGTGCCAGCAGTGCCTCGGAACTGAGCACAGATACGCAGTATTTT
CDR3 protein: CASSASELSTDTQYF
D gene: -
J gene: TRBJ2-3
clone size: few
V gene: TRBV2

CDR3 DNA: TGTGCCAGCAGTTTACAGGGGATGTCTGGAAACACCATATATTTT
CDR3 protein: CASSLQGMSGNTIYF
D gene: -
J gene: TRBJ1-3
clone size: many
V gene: TRBV12-3/TRBV12-4

CDR3 DNA: TGTGCCAGCAGACCCGGACAAAATGAAAAACTGTTTTTT
CDR3 protein: CASRPGQNEKLFF
D gene: -
J gene: TRBJ1-4
clone size: few
V gene: TRBV3-1

CDR3 DNA: TGTGCCAGCAGCCAAGATCGGTCTCCTATGTATTCACCCCTCCACTTT
CDR3 protein: CASSQDRSPMYSPLHF
D gene: -
J gene: TRBJ1-6
clone size: many
V gene: TRBV3-1